This T cell receptor (beta chain) is drawn from a study of technical replicates of blood from a few donors. With 3 bases removed from V and 5 bases from J, the gap between germline ends came to 11 bases. The CDR3 has 13 amino acids. In germline, CDR1 is LNHDA, CDR2 SQIVND (reference sequence). Libraries were prepared by immunoSEQ multiplex PCR; TCRdb keeps only in-frame clonotypes and omits some of them. Among 60,000 to 90,000 clones listed, roughly 96% were seen once. This chain links TRBV19 with TRBJ2-7; D ambiguous. Sequencing was done on a sample of T cells isolated from PBMCs. The origin of this receptor is a human donor in good health. The CDR3 loop reads CASSISGAHEQYF. The CDR3 DNA follows: TGTGCCAGTAGTATCTCGGGTGCCCACGAGCAGTACTTC.